These 29 T cell receptor beta chains originate from one sample sequenced in a study of T cell repertoires in cytomegalovirus infection. Their cognate antigens are unknown. TCRdb processed the reads anew with MiXCR; each CDR3 protein has one entry. The sample includes hundreds of thousands of distinct CDR3 sequences, almost 30% of them seen just once. Sequencing used cultured PBMCs, obtained from culture after CMV antigen stimulation. Every receptor here comes from a human donor in good health (CMV status not recorded). Some clones in this sample may be carry-over from other donors' samples.

This clonotype was seen a few times. The rearrangement uses TRBV7-9 and TRBJ2-5; D may be TRBD1 (5 bases). This CDR3 is built from 17 residues. Trimming removed 0 bases at V and 5 bases at J, with 19 bases between. CDR1 and CDR2 from the germline V gene are SEHNR and FQNEAQ (reference sequence). In DNA, the CDR3 is TGTGCCAGCAGCTTAGCGGGGCTCGGTGACTCATTGGAGACCCAGTACTTC. Its translation: CASSLAGLGDSLETQYF.

This clonotype has at least ten counts. This CDR3 reads CASTFSGNSNQPQHF. The CDR3 DNA is TGTGCCAGCACATTCTCGGGGAATAGCAATCAGCCCCAGCATTTT. This sequence joins TRBV7-8 and TRBJ1-5; D is ambiguous. This CDR3 contains 15 residues. Germline values: CDR1 SGHVS, CDR2 FQNEAQ. Trimming shortened V by 7 bases and J by 0 bases, and 13 bases separated the two germline ends.

The chain has TRBV12-5 and TRBJ2-1; D gene ambiguous. Germline CDR1 and CDR2: LGHNT and FRNRAP. The CDR3 length is 11 residues. V dropped 2 bases and J dropped 11 bases, with 7 bases sitting between them. Here the CDR3 DNA reads TGTGCTAGTGGTTTGACTCAAAAGCAGTTCTTC. It is translated as CASGLTQKQFF.

The chain has TRBV27 and TRBJ1-6; D is undetermined. The CDR3 length is 15 residues. The V end was cut by 5 bases, the J end by 8 bases, with 16 bases between. Germline V CDR1 and CDR2: MNHEY, SMNVEV (reference sequence). Here the CDR3 DNA reads TGTGCCAGCAGTAAGGCATTTTCATGGGATTCACCCCTCCACTTT. Translated, it gives CASSKAFSWDSPLHF.

A few counts support this clonotype. This sequence joins TRBV7-2 and TRBJ1-3; the D is unclear. CDR1 SGHTA and CDR2 FQGNSA come from the germline V gene. CDR3 length equals 15 residues. The V end was cut by 0 bases, the J end by 0 bases, with 6 bases between. For the CDR3, the DNA is TGTGCCAGCAGCTTAGCGTTAGGCTCTGGAAACACCATATATTTT. Its translation: CASSLALGSGNTIYF.

The gene calls are TRBV27 and TRBJ2-1; tentatively, D is TRBD2 (6 bases). V was trimmed by 4 bases and J by 4 bases, leaving 11 bases between them. CDR1 is MNHEY and CDR2 is SMNVEV in the germline V gene (reference sequence). The CDR3 contains 14 residues. Here the CDR3 reads CASSSLARYNEQFF. For the CDR3, the DNA is TGTGCCAGCAGTTCCCTAGCGAGATACAATGAGCAGTTCTTC.

The chain carries TRBV7-1 and TRBJ2-5; 9 nucleotides align to TRBD2. TRBV7-1 is assigned to the ORF class and has an uncertain function. V lost 5 bases and J lost 4; bases outside the gene matches: 14. There are 17 residues in the CDR3. The CDR3 is CASSRARSSGVRETQYF. Written as DNA, the CDR3 is TGTGCCAGCAGCAGAGCGAGATCTAGCGGGGTTAGAGAGACCCAGTACTTC.

This clonotype was counted ten times or more. CDR3 protein: CSARLFGLTSTDTQYF. The CDR3 DNA follows: TGCAGTGCTAGGCTCTTCGGGCTGACTAGCACAGATACGCAGTATTTT. The V gene is TRBV20-1, the J gene TRBJ2-3; unclear D gene. Germline V gene sequence: CDR1 DFQATT, CDR2 SNEGSKA (reference sequence). The V end was cut by 3 bases, the J end by 0 bases, with 16 bases between. CDR3 length: 16 amino acids.

The chain carries TRBV7-9 and TRBJ2-1; no firm D call. Germline V gene sequence: CDR1 SEHNR, CDR2 FQNEAQ (reference sequence). V lost 5 bases and J 5 bases, leaving 7 bases between the germline ends. There are 12 residues in the CDR3. For the CDR3, the DNA is TGTGCCAGCAGCATCGGCGACAATGAGCAGTTCTTC. Its translation: CASSIGDNEQFF.

The DNA for the CDR3 is TGTGCCAGCAGCCTCATTCCGATAGTGGGTGGGGAGAATGAAAAACTGTTTTTT. Protein: CASSLIPIVGGENEKLFF. This chain connects TRBV7-3 to TRBJ1-4, with D unclear. The germline CDR1 and CDR2 sequences are SGHTA and FQGTGA. V was shortened by 5 bases and J by 5 bases, with 24 bases between the two germline ends. The length of the CDR3 is 18 residues.

The chain employs TRBV29-1 and TRBJ1-5, with D tentatively TRBD1 (5 bases). Germline CDR1 is SQVTM and CDR2 is ANQGSEA. V was pared by 5 bases and J by 7 bases, with 12 bases between. The CDR3 runs to 12 residues. The CDR3 loop reads CSVSQGRQPQHF. CDR3 in DNA: TGCAGCGTTTCTCAGGGACGGCAGCCCCAGCATTTT. Looking up the rest from reference TRBV29-1 and TRBJ1-5 gives the full variable domain: SAVISQKPSRDICQRGTSLTIQCQVDSQVTMMFWYRQQPGQSLTLIATANQGSEATYESGFVIDKFPISRPNLTFSTLTVSNMSPEDSSIYLCSVSQGRQPQHFGDGTRLSIL.

J is TRBJ2-6 and V is TRBV6-1; no firm D call. The length of the CDR3 is 15 residues. V dropped 8 bases and J dropped 0 bases, with 11 bases sitting between them. From germline, CDR1 is MNHNS and CDR2 SASEGT. The CDR3 region is CASLTPSSGANVLTF. The CDR3 nucleotides read TGTGCCAGCCTGACTCCCTCCTCTGGGGCCAACGTCCTGACTTTC.

This clonotype was seen more than once but under ten times. This sequence joins TRBV7-8 and TRBJ2-1; 11 bases map to TRBD2. The CDR3 has 19 residues. The junction had 14 bases not matched to a gene; V was cut back by 3 bases and J by 4 bases. The germline gives CDR1 SGHVS, CDR2 FQNEAQ. CDR3 protein: CASSLKAPGLADRYNEQFF. For the CDR3, the DNA is TGTGCCAGCAGCTTGAAAGCTCCGGGACTAGCGGACCGATACAATGAGCAGTTCTTC.

The chain links TRBV20-1 to TRBJ2-3; 10 bases line up with TRBD2. With V trimmed by 0 bases and J by 1 base, 19 bases remained unmatched. The CDR3 loop spans 21 amino acids. The V gene's germline CDR1 is DFQATT and CDR2 SNEGSKA (reference sequence). This chain's CDR3 is CSARDPRGNSGTSARTDTQYF. The CDR3 bases are TGCAGTGCTAGAGATCCTAGGGGTAACTCCGGGACTAGCGCGCGCACAGATACGCAGTATTTT.

V gene TRBV29-1 combines with J gene TRBJ1-1; perhaps TRBD1 as D (5 bases). This CDR3 comprises 13 residues. Trimming took off 3 bases at V and 2 bases at J, with 10 bases between the two ends. Germline values: CDR1 SQVTM, CDR2 ANQGSEA. DNA for the CDR3: TGCAGCGTTGACGGGACGGTCAACACTGAAGCTTTCTTT. Translating it yields CSVDGTVNTEAFF.

In this sample, this clonotype turned up a few times. This sequence joins TRBV16 and TRBJ2-1; D is ambiguous. V was pared by 4 bases and J by 9 bases, with 7 bases between. The CDR3 runs 11 residues. Germline CDR1 reads KGHSY; CDR2 reads FQNENV. DNA for the CDR3: TGTGCCAGCAGCCTGATAGGTGAGCAGTTCTTC. Its translation is CASSLIGEQFF.

The rearrangement links TRBV10-3 to TRBJ2-1; no firm D call. CDR1 and CDR2 from the germline V gene are ENHRY and SYGVKD. Trimming removed 3 bases from V and 4 bases from J, with 10 bases in between. CDR3 length equals 14 residues. In DNA form, the CDR3 reads TGTGCCATCAGTGAAGGGCTCGAATACAATGAGCAGTTCTTC. Its translation: CAISEGLEYNEQFF.

V usage is TRBV5-4 and J usage is TRBJ2-5; D is undetermined. The CDR3 is 14 amino acids. Between the trimmed V and J ends, which lost 10 bases and 1 base, there was a span of 17 bases. Germline V gives CDR1 SGHNT, CDR2 YYREEE (reference sequence). The CDR3 nucleotides are TGTGCCGGTGCGGCTGCCAACCTCCAAGAGACCCAGTACTTC. Translation: CAGAAANLQETQYF.

This clonotype was counted only a few times. This rearrangement joins TRBV6-1 to TRBJ2-5; D remains unclear. V was clipped by 3 bases and J by 1 base, with 12 bases between them. The CDR3 is made up of 15 amino acids. CDR1 is MNHNS and CDR2 is SASEGT in the germline V gene. The CDR3 DNA reads TGTGCCAGCAGTGATTCGTGGCCCCTCCAAGAGACCCAGTACTTC. Translated, it gives CASSDSWPLQETQYF.

The CDR3 bases are TGTGCCAGCCGGGACAGGGCCACAGATACGCAGTATTTT. Translation gives CASRDRATDTQYF. The chain links TRBV18 to TRBJ2-3; 9 nucleotides agree with TRBD1. Germline V gene sequence: CDR1 KGHSH, CDR2 LQKENI. Unmatched junction bases numbered 2, after V lost 8 bases and J lost 2 bases. The CDR3 is 13 amino acids.

The chain carries TRBV7-2 and TRBJ2-1; D assignment may be TRBD1 or TRBD2 (6 bases each). CDR1 is SGHTA and CDR2 is FQGNSA in the germline V gene. V was clipped by 2 bases and J by 0 bases, with 20 bases between them. The CDR3 consists of 19 residues. The CDR3 protein is CASSLTPPGALSSYNEQFF. The CDR3, as DNA: TGTGCCAGCAGCTTAACCCCCCCGGGGGCGCTGAGCTCCTACAATGAGCAGTTCTTC.

There are a few counts of this clonotype. This chain joins TRBV20-1 and TRBJ2-3; perhaps TRBD1 as D (5 bases). CDR1 and CDR2 from the germline V gene are DFQATT and SNEGSKA (reference sequence). CDR3 length equals 15 residues. Trimming took 4 bases from V and 2 from J, leaving 16 bases between them. In nucleotides, the CDR3 is TGCAGTGCTATCTACAGGATCCCGTACACAGATACGCAGTATTTT. Translated: CSAIYRIPYTDTQYF.

This clonotype has just a few counts. The chain employs TRBV5-1 and TRBJ1-2; D unclear. V gave up 2 bases and J gave up 8 bases, with 13 bases separating them. Germline CDR1 is SGHRS and CDR2 is YFSETQ. The CDR3 loop spans 13 amino acids. The CDR3 is CASSFSTGEGYTF. In DNA, the CDR3 is TGCGCCAGCAGCTTTTCAACCGGAGAGGGCTACACCTTC.

CDR3 amino acids: CASSVAGTGGHEQYF. DNA for the CDR3: TGTGCCAGCAGCGTCGCCGGGACAGGGGGCCACGAGCAGTACTTC. The chain has TRBV11-3 and TRBJ2-7; 12 nucleotides match TRBD1. The trim removed 5 bases at V and 5 bases at J, leaving 7 bases unmatched. The CDR3 length is 15 residues. Germline loops: CDR1 SGHNT, CDR2 YENEEA.

J is TRBJ2-1 and V is TRBV18; no clear D gene. This CDR3 comprises 11 residues. CDR1 and CDR2 (germline): KGHSH, LQKENI. V was shortened by 8 bases and J by 7 bases, with 9 bases between the two germline ends. Here the CDR3 reads CASAYQNEQFF. The CDR3 bases are TGTGCCAGCGCCTATCAGAATGAGCAGTTCTTC. Full variable domain (remainder filled in from reference TRBV18 and TRBJ2-1): NAGVMQNPRHLVRRRGQEARLRCSPMKGHSHVYWYRQLPEEGLKFMVYLQKENIIDESGMPKERFSAEFPKEGPSILRIQQVVRGDSAAYFCASAYQNEQFFGPGTRLTVL.

The V call is TRBV7-6, the J call TRBJ2-3, with 7 bases aligning to TRBD2. Trimming removed 1 base from V and 1 base from J; junction bases left unmatched: 5. Germline V gene sequence: CDR1 SGHVS, CDR2 FNYEAQ. This CDR3 is 16 amino acids long. CDR3 nucleotide sequence: TGTGCCAGCAGCTTAGGCGGGAGAACGGGCACAGATACGCAGTATTTT. Translating it yields CASSLGGRTGTDTQYF.

The sample holds many counts of this clonotype. The rearrangement uses TRBV7-9 and TRBJ2-7; D not certain. Trimming removed 2 bases at V and 0 bases at J, with 8 bases between. Germline-derived CDR1 and CDR2 are SEHNR and FQNEAQ (reference sequence). The CDR3 sequence is 14 residues long. The CDR3 DNA reads as TGTGCCAGCAGCTTAACCGGAAGCTCCTACGAGCAGTACTTC. As protein: CASSLTGSSYEQYF.

This clonotype has a handful of counts. The chain combines TRBV18 with TRBJ1-1, with 8 bases lining up with TRBD1. Germline CDR1 reads KGHSH; CDR2 reads LQKENI. V dropped 4 bases and J dropped 4; count of bases not matched to a gene: 11. The CDR3 totals 16 residues. CDR3: CASSRGGQGVATEAFF. The CDR3 region has the DNA TGTGCCAGCTCACGAGGTGGACAGGGAGTCGCCACTGAAGCTTTCTTT.

As for this clonotype: A read error is possible here, since a much larger clone lies one base away. The rearrangement links TRBV7-6 to TRBJ2-1; the D is unclear. Germline V gene lookup returns CDR1 SGHVS and CDR2 FNYEAQ. The CDR3 has 16 residues. CDR3 loop: CASSLGVLSSFNEQFF. Written as DNA, the CDR3 is TGTGCCAGCAGCTTAGGAGTCCTCAGCTCCTTCAATGAGCAGTTCTTC.